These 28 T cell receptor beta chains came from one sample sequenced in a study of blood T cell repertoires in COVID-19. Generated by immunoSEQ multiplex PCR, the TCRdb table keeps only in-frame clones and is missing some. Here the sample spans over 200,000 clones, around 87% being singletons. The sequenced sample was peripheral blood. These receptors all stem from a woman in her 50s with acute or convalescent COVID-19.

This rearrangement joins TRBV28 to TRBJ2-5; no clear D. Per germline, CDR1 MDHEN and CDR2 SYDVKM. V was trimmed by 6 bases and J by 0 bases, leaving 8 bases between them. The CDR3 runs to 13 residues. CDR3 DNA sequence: TGTGCCAGCAGATCCCCATACCAAGAGACCCAGTACTTC. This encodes CASRSPYQETQYF.

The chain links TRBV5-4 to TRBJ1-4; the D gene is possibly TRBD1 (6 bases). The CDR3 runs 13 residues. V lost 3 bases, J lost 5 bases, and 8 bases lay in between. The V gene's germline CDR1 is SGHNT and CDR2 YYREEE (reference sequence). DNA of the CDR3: TGTGCCAGCAGCTCCGGACAGAATGAAAAACTGTTTTTT. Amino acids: CASSSGQNEKLFF.

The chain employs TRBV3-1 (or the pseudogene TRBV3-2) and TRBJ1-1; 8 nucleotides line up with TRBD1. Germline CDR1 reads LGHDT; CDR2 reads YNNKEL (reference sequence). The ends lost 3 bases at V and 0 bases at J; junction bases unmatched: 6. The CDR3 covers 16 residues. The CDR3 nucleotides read TGTGCCAGCAGCCATGCCCCAGGGGGCTTGAACACTGAAGCTTTCTTT. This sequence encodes CASSHAPGGLNTEAFF.

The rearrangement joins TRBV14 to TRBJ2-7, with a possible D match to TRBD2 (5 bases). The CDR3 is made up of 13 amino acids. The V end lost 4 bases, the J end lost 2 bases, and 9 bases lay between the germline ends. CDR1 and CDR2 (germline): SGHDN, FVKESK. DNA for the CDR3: TGTGCCAGCAGCCTAAGCGGAACCTACGAGCAGTACTTC. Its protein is CASSLSGTYEQYF.

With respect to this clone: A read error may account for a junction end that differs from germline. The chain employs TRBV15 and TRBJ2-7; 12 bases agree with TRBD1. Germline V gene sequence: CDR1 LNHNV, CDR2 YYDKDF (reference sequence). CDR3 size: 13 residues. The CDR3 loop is CATKTLGQGAQAF. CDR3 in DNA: TGTGCCACTAAGACTCTGGGACAGGGGGCGCAGGCCTTC.

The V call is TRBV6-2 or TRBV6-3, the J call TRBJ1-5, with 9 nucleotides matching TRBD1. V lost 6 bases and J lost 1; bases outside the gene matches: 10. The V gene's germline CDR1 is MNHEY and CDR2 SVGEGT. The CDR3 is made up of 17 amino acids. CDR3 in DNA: TGTGCCAGCAGCACGCAATACAGGGGGCGAAGCAATCAGCCCCAGCATTTT. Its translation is CASSTQYRGRSNQPQHF.

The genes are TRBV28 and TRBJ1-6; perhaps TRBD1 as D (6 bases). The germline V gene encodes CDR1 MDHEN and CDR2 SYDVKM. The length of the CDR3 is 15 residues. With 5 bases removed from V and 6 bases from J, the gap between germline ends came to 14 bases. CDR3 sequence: CASSPVWDTNSPLHF. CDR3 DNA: TGTGCCAGCAGTCCTGTGTGGGACACTAATTCACCCCTCCACTTT.

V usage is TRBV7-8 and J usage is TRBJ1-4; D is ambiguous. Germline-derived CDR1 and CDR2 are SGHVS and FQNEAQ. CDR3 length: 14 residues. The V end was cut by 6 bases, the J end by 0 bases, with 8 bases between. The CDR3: CASRRLSTNEKLFF. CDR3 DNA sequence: TGTGCCAGCAGGCGCTTATCAACTAATGAAAAACTGTTTTTT.

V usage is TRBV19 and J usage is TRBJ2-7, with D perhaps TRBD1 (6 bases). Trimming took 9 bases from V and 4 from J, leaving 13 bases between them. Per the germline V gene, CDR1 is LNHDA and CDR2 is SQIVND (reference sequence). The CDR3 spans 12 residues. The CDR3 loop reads CARPGTNYEQYF. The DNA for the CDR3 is TGTGCCAGACCCGGGACAAATTACGAGCAGTACTTC.

CDR3 DNA sequence: TGTGCCAGCAGCGTAGCTAGCGGGAGCGGCAAAGGCTCCTACAATGAGCAGTTCTTC. Amino acids: CASSVASGSGKGSYNEQFF. The genes are TRBV9 and TRBJ2-1; 10 nucleotides line up with TRBD2. The J segment lost 0 bases and the V segment lost 0 bases, leaving 9 bases of the junction unmatched. CDR3 length: 19 residues. The V gene's germline CDR1 is SGDLS and CDR2 YYNGEE.

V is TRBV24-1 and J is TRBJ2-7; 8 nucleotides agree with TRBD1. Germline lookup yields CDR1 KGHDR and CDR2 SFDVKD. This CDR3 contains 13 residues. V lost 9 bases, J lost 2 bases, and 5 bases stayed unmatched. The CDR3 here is CATGTGLTYEQYF. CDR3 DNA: TGTGCCACCGGGACAGGCCTAACCTACGAGCAGTACTTC.

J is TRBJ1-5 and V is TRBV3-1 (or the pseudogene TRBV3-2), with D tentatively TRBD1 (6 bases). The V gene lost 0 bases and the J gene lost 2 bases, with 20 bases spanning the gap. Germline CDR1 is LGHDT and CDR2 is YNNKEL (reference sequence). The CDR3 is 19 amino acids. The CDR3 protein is CASSQEGRGLGSGNQPQHF. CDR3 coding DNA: TGTGCCAGCAGCCAAGAGGGCAGGGGCTTAGGGAGTGGCAATCAGCCCCAGCATTTT.

The CDR3 is CSVDDYGDTGELFF. The CDR3, as DNA: TGCAGCGTTGATGACTATGGGGACACCGGGGAGCTGTTTTTT. The chain links TRBV29-1 to TRBJ2-2, with D possibly matching TRBD2 (5 bases). The CDR3 totals 14 residues. Germline assignment: CDR1 SQVTM and CDR2 ANQGSEA. Trimming took off 3 bases at V and 3 bases at J, with 11 bases between the two ends.

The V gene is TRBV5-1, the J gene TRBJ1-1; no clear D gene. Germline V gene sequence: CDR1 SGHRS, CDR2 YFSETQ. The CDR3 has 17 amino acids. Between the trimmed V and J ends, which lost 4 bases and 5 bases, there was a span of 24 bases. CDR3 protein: CASSPISSIRVGTEAFF. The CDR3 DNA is TGCGCCAGCAGCCCCATAAGCTCGATACGGGTTGGGACTGAAGCTTTCTTT. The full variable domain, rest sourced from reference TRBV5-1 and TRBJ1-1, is KAGVTQTPRYLIKTRGQQVTLSCSPISGHRSVSWYQQTPGQGLQFLFEYFSETQRNKGNFPGRFSGRQFSNSRSEMNVSTLELGDSALYLCASSPISSIRVGTEAFFGQGTRLTVV.

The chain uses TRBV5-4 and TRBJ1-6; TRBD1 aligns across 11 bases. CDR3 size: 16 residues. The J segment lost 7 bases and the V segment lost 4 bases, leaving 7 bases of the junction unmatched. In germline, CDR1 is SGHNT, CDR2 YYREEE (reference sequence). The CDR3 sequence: CASSGKGTGGNSPLHF. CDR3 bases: TGTGCCAGCAGCGGAAAAGGGACAGGGGGAAATTCACCCCTCCACTTT.

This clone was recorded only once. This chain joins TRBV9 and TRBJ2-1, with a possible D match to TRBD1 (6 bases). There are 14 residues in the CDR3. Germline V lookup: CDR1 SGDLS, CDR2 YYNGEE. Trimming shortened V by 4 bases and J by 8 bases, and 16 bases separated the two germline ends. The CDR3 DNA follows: TGTGCCAGCAGCCCCGGAACAGGGCTAGATGAGCAGTTCTTC. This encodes CASSPGTGLDEQFF.

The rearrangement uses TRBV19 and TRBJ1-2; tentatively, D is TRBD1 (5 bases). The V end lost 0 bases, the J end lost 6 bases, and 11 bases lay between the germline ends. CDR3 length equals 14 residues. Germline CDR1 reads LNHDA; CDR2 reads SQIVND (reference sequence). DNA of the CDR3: TGTGCCAGTAGTATAGAGCCCAGGGAAGATGGCTACACCTTC. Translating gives CASSIEPREDGYTF.

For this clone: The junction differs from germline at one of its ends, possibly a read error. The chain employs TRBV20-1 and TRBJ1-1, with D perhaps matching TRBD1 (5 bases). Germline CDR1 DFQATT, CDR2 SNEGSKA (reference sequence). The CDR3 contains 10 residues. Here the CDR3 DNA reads TGCAGTGCCCCGGGACTGCGACGGGGTTTT. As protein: CSAPGLRRGF.

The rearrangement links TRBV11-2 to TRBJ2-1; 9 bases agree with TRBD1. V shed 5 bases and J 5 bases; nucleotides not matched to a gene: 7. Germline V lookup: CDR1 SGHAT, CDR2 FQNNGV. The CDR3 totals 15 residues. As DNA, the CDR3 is TGTGCCAGCAGCCCCACCGACAGGGGGGACAATGAGCAGTTCTTC. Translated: CASSPTDRGDNEQFF.

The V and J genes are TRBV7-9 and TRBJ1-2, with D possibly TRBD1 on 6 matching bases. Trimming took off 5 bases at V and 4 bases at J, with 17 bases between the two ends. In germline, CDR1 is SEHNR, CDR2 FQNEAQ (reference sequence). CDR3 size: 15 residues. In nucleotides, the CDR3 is TGTGCCAGCAGCAAAGGCAGGGGCTCGATCTATGGCTACACCTTC. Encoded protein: CASSKGRGSIYGYTF.

In nucleotides, the CDR3 is TGTGCCAGCTCACCATTACCCCGGGACACAAGGGCAGATACGCAGTATTTT. Protein product: CASSPLPRDTRADTQYF. The chain couples TRBV18 to TRBJ2-3, with D tentatively TRBD1 (6 bases). The CDR3 has 17 amino acids. CDR1 and CDR2 from the germline V gene are KGHSH and LQKENI. V lost 2 bases and J 4 bases, leaving 19 bases between the germline ends.

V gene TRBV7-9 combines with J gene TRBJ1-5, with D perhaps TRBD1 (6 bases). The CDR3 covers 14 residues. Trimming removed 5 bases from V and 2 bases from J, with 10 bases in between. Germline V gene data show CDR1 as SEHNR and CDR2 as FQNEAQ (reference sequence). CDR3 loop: CASSDDRRNQPQHF. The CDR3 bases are TGTGCCAGCAGCGACGACAGGCGCAATCAGCCCCAGCATTTT.

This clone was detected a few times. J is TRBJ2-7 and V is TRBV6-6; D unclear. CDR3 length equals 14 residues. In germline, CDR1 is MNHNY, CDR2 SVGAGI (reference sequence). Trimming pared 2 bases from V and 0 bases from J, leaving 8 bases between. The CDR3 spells CASSYNAVSYEQYF. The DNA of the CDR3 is TGTGCCAGCAGTTACAATGCGGTCTCCTACGAGCAGTACTTC.

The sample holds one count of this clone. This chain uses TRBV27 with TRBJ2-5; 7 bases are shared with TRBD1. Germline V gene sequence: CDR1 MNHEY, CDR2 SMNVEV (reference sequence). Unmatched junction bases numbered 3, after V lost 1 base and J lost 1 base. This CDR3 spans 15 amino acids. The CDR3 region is CASSLLGGGQETQYF. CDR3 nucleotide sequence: TGTGCCAGCAGTTTATTAGGGGGCGGCCAAGAGACCCAGTACTTC.

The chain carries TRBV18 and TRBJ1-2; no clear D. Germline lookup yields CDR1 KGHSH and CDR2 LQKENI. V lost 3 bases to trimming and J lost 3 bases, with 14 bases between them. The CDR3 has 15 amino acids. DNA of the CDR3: TGTGCCAGCTCACCCCCTACGCCGGGTTACTATGGCTACACCTTC. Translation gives CASSPPTPGYYGYTF.

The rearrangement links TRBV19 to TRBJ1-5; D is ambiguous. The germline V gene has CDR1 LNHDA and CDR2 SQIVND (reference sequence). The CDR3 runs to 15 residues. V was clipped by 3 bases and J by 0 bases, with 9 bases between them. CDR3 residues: CASSILFYSNQPQHF. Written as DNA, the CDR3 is TGTGCCAGTAGTATCTTATTTTATAGCAATCAGCCCCAGCATTTT.

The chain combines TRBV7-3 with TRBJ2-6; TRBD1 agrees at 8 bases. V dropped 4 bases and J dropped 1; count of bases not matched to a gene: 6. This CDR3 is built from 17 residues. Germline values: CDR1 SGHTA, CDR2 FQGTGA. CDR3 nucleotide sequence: TGTGCCAGCAGCTCAGGACAGGGTGGGTCTGGGGCCAACGTCCTGACTTTC. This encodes CASSSGQGGSGANVLTF. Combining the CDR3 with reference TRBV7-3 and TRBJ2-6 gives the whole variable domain GAGVSQTPSNKVTEKGKYVELRCDPISGHTALYWYRQSLGQGPEFLIYFQGTGAADDSGLPNDRFFAVRPEGSVSTLKIQRTERGDSAVYLCASSSGQGGSGANVLTFGAGSRLTVL.

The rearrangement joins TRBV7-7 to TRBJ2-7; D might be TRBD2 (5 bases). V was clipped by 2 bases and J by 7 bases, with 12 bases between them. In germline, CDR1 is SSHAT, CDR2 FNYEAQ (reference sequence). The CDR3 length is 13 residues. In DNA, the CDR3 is TGTGCCAGCAGCTTACTTCGGTCGGGAGAGCAGTACTTC. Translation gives CASSLLRSGEQYF.